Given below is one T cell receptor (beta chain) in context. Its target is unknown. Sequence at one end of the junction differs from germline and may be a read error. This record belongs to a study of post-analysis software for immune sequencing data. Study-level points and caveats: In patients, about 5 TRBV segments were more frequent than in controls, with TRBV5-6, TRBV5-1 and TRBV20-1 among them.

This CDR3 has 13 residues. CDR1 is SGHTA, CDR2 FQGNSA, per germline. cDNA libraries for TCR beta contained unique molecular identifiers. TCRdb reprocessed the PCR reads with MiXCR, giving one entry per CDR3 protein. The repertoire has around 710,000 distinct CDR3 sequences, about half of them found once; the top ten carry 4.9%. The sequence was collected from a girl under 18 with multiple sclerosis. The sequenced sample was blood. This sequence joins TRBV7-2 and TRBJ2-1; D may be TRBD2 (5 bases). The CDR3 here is CVSSLESSGYQFF. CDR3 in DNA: TGTGTCAGCAGCTTAGAGTCCAGCGGTTACCAGTTCTTC.